This T cell receptor beta chain was identified during a study of shared clonotypes between healthy human individuals. Deep-level running was used for the assay. Profiled with immunoSEQ multiplex PCR; TCRdb holds only in-frame clones, not every one. The sample yields over 1.4 million clones, around 95% seen once. This clone was counted once. The antigen remains undetermined. The CDR3 has 15 amino acids. Trimming cost V 4 bases and J 4 bases; bases outside gene matches: 8. Germline V lookup: CDR1 SGDLS, CDR2 YYNGEE. Overall study findings and caveats: Naive subsets usually exceeded memory subsets in estimated richness.

The sample consisted of naive CD4+ T cells sorted from blood. As to subset: CD45RA+ positively selected. This chain connects TRBV9 to TRBJ2-1, with 7 bases lining up with TRBD2. The receptor was isolated from a man under 40 in good health. The CDR3 sequence is CASSPASGAYNEQFF. The CDR3 nucleotides read TGTGCCAGCAGCCCGGCGAGCGGGGCATACAATGAGCAGTTCTTC.